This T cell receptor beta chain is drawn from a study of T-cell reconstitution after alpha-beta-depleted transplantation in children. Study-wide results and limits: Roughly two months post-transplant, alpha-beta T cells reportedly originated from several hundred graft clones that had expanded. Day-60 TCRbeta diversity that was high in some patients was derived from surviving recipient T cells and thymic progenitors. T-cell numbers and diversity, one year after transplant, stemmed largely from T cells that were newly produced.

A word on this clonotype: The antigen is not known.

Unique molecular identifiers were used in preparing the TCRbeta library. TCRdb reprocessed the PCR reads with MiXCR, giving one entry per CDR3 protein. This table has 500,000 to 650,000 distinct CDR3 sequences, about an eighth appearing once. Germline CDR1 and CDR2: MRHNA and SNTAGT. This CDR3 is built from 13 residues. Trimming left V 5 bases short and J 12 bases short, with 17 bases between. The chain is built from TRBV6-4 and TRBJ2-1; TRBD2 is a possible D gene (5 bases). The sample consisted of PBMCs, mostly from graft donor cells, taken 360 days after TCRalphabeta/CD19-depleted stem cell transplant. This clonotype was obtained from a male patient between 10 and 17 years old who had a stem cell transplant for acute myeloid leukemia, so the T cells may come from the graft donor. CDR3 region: CASSTNDRTRQFF. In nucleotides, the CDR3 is TGTGCCAGCAGTACTAATGATCGAACTAGGCAGTTCTTC.